The T cell receptor (beta chain) described here comes from a study of T cells and Merkel cell carcinoma outcomes (dated by TCRdb to the early 2020s). Broadly, across the study: The tumor T-cell repertoire, together with T-cell density, was examined as a predictor of clinical outcome in patients with Merkel cell carcinoma.

The method behind the library was the immunoSEQ multiplex PCR assay. In TCRdb, the immuneACCESS table is reduced to in-frame sequences with V and J assigned. These tables do not hold every clone; where another copy was compared, an unresolved V gene accounts for under half, and the others remain unexplained. The sample table holds under 20,000 clones, of which almost 85% were seen once. Of the sample, 3% to 3.5% is held by the ten largest clones. At the junction V is shortened by 4 bases and J by 4 bases; bases outside the gene matches: 16. The germline V gene gives CDR1 as SGHVS and CDR2 as FQNEAQ. The CDR3 measures 19 amino acids from cysteine to phenylalanine. The retained sequence is limited to the CDR3, 57 bases, with the frame set at the first base. Broad study findings and their caveats: T-cell repertoire features combined with T-cell density were reported to predict clinical outcomes in Merkel cell carcinoma patients.

Samples were obtained from patients with Merkel cell carcinoma. Concerning this clone: Its antigen has not been determined. Base qualities are not at hand, and no much larger clone is one base apart.

Sequencing input: tumor tissue from Merkel cell carcinoma. The sequence is built from TRBV7-8 and TRBJ1-5; the junction holds 10 bases that match TRBD1. The TCR comes from a human donor with Merkel cell carcinoma. The DNA reads as follows: TGTGCCAGCAGCTGGGCCGGGGACAGGGGTGGGGGGGCTAATCAGCCCCAGCATTTT. Translated, this is CASSWAGDRGGGANQPQHF.